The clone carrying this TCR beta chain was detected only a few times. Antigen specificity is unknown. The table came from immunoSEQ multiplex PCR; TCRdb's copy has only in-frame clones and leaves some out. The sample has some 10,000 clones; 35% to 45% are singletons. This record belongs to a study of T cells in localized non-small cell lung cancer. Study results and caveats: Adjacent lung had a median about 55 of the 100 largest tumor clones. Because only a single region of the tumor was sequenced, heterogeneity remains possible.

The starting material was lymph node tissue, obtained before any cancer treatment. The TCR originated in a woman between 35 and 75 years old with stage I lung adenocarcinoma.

The CDR3 sequence: CAWSTPGQQVRTEAFF. As DNA, the CDR3 is TGTGCCTGGAGTACACCGGGACAGCAAGTCCGCACTGAAGCTTTCTTT. The gene calls are TRBV30 and TRBJ1-1; TRBD1 matches at 7 bases. Looked up from germline, CDR1 is GTSNPN and CDR2 is SVGIG (reference sequence). CDR3 length: 16 residues. After removal of 2 bases from V and 4 bases from J, the junction contained 13 bases not matched to a gene.